The present entry profiles one T cell receptor beta chain with its context. Its antigen is not known. Treatment specified: 15 to 20 received Ad26.COV2.S at low or high dose, single or two shots; a few received placebo; per-sample allocation not given. Samples analyzed were those drawn on day 63 after the first vaccine or placebo injection. This record belongs to a study of Ad26.COV2.S vaccination and SARS-CoV-2 variants. Using immunoSEQ multiplex PCR, the repertoire was profiled, and TCRdb retains in-frame clones only, with some absent. The data contain more than 400,000 clones, 92% of them seen just once; the ten biggest clones take up under 2%. Study conclusions and caveats: Comparable non-spike TCR breadth was observed in vaccine and placebo recipients. After vaccination, substantial breadth of spike-specific CD8+ and CD4+ responses was reported.

This TCR came from a person between 18 and 59 years old who received the Ad26.COV2.S COVID-19 vaccine or a placebo. The material sequenced was peripheral blood, taken in a trial of Ad26.COV2.S vaccine versus placebo.

CDR3 nucleotides: TGTGCCAGCAGCTCACTCGAATGGACTAGCGGGAACGGCAATACGCAGTATTTT. Protein product: CASSSLEWTSGNGNTQYF. This sequence joins TRBV7-8 and TRBJ2-3; 12 bases are a match to TRBD2. The CDR3 is 18 amino acids. The ends lost 4 bases at V and 7 bases at J; junction bases unmatched: 15. Germline CDR1 is SGHVS and CDR2 is FQNEAQ.